This passage covers 24 T cell receptor beta chains from one sample sequenced in a study of T cell responses to AZD1222 COVID-19 vaccine. Libraries were prepared by immunoSEQ multiplex PCR; TCRdb keeps only in-frame clonotypes and omits some of them. The sample lists approximately 150,000 clones; about 82% were seen once. This sample comprised peripheral blood, obtained 28 days after the second AZD1222 dose. The receptors originated from an adult who received the AZD1222 COVID-19 vaccine.

The chain carries TRBV7-2 and TRBJ2-7, with D perhaps matching TRBD2 (5 bases). The CDR3 is 14 residues long. Trimming shortened V by 0 bases and J by 0 bases, and 6 bases separated the two germline ends. CDR1 is SGHTA, CDR2 FQGNSA, per germline. The CDR3 nucleotides are TGTGCCAGCAGCTTAGCTAGCGCCTCCTACGAGCAGTACTTC. It encodes CASSLASASYEQYF.

The rearrangement joins TRBV10-3 to TRBJ1-6; 8 bases are a match to TRBD1. CDR3 size: 15 residues. The germline V gene encodes CDR1 ENHRY and CDR2 SYGVKD. V lost 1 base and J lost 8; bases outside the gene matches: 4. The CDR3 DNA reads as TGTGCCATCAGTGAGTTACAGGGGGAGCATTCACCCCTCCACTTT. Protein product: CAISELQGEHSPLHF.

This rearrangement joins TRBV30 to TRBJ2-7; D not certain. Trimming shortened V by 8 bases and J by 3 bases, and 8 bases separated the two germline ends. The CDR3 covers 10 residues. Per the germline V gene, CDR1 is GTSNPN and CDR2 is SVGIG (reference sequence). CDR3 sequence reads: CAPRRYEQYF. The CDR3 DNA reads TGTGCCCCCCGGCGCTACGAGCAGTACTTC.

This chain connects TRBV7-2 to TRBJ2-7; TRBD2 matches at 9 bases. The CDR3 consists of 15 residues. Germline-derived CDR1 and CDR2 are SGHTA and FQGNSA. After removal of 3 bases from V and 0 bases from J, the junction contained 3 bases not matched to a gene. This CDR3 reads CASSLRGGGSYEQYF. CDR3 coding DNA: TGTGCCAGCAGCTTGCGGGGGGGCGGCTCCTACGAGCAGTACTTC.

V usage is TRBV6-1 and J usage is TRBJ1-2; no definite D call. The ends were cut back, 0 bases at V and 6 bases at J, with 14 bases in the middle. Germline V lookup: CDR1 MNHNS, CDR2 SASEGT. CDR3 size: 15 residues. CDR3 amino acids: CASSEALAAAHGYTF. In nucleotides, the CDR3 is TGTGCCAGCAGTGAAGCGCTGGCGGCAGCCCATGGCTACACCTTC.

The V and J genes are TRBV13 and TRBJ2-3; 8 bases agree with TRBD1. This CDR3 spans 12 amino acids. The V segment lost 2 bases and the J segment 9 bases; nucleotides outside the gene matches: 1. From germline, CDR1 is PRHDT and CDR2 FYEKMQ (reference sequence). CDR3: CASSLNRGTQYF. CDR3 nucleotides: TGTGCCAGCAGCTTAAACAGGGGGACGCAGTATTTT.

V usage is TRBV30 and J usage is TRBJ1-5; D might be TRBD1 (5 bases). The CDR3 covers 14 residues. The germline V gene encodes CDR1 GTSNPN and CDR2 SVGIG (reference sequence). Trimming removed 2 bases at V and 5 bases at J, with 13 bases between. CDR3 sequence (DNA): TGTGCCTGGAGTCCGACCCGGGGGGATCAGCCCCAGCATTTT. Its translation is CAWSPTRGDQPQHF.

The V call is TRBV2, the J call TRBJ2-1, with 9 bases aligning to TRBD2. Germline CDR1 and CDR2: SNHLY and FYNNEI. The ends lost 2 bases at V and 9 bases at J; junction bases unmatched: 8. The CDR3 spans 15 residues. CDR3 region: CASSERLAGRSEQFF. CDR3 in DNA: TGTGCCAGCAGTGAACGGCTAGCGGGGAGGAGTGAGCAGTTCTTC.

J is TRBJ1-3 and V is TRBV11-3; D might be TRBD1 (6 bases). The CDR3 totals 15 residues. In germline, CDR1 is SGHNT, CDR2 YENEEA. Trimming cost V 6 bases and J 0 bases, with 12 bases left between them. CDR3 protein: CASSSTGSSGNTIYF. DNA for the CDR3: TGTGCCAGCAGTTCGACAGGTAGCTCTGGAAACACCATATATTTT.

This chain uses TRBV28 with TRBJ2-7, with TRBD1 as a possible D gene (8 bases). Per the germline V gene, CDR1 is MDHEN and CDR2 is SYDVKM. The CDR3 is 16 amino acids. V gave up 4 bases and J gave up 0 bases, with 16 bases separating them. The CDR3 DNA is TGTGCCAGCAGTTCTAACAGGGGGGGGAGCTCCTACGAGCAGTACTTC. This sequence encodes CASSSNRGGSSYEQYF.

The gene calls are TRBV13 and TRBJ2-3; D remains unclear. This CDR3 contains 14 residues. The V end was cut by 3 bases, the J end by 0 bases, with 7 bases between. Germline V lookup: CDR1 PRHDT, CDR2 FYEKMQ (reference sequence). The CDR3 DNA sequence: TGTGCCAGCAGCTTTTTCTCTAGCACAGATACGCAGTATTTT. Residues: CASSFFSSTDTQYF.

The rearrangement links TRBV5-4 to TRBJ2-7, with D unclear. Germline values: CDR1 SGHNT, CDR2 YYREEE (reference sequence). The CDR3 is 14 residues long. The V and J ends lost 0 bases and 0 bases respectively, with 7 bases between them. For the CDR3, the DNA is TGTGCCAGCAGCTTGGCATGGAGCTCCTACGAGCAGTACTTC. This translates into CASSLAWSSYEQYF.

The J gene is TRBJ2-7, the V gene TRBV9; a weak D match, TRBD2 (5 bases). The CDR3 runs to 14 residues. Trimming took 3 bases from V and 2 from J, leaving 12 bases between them. From germline, CDR1 is SGDLS and CDR2 YYNGEE. The CDR3 DNA reads as TGTGCCAGCAGCGCCCGGACTGAAACCTACGAGCAGTACTTC. Translated: CASSARTETYEQYF.

A word on this clone: Mismatch with germline at one junction end may stem from a read error. The chain links TRBV29-1 to TRBJ2-7; TRBD1 might be the D (6 bases). The CDR3 has 11 amino acids. Germline-derived CDR1 and CDR2 are SQVTM and ANQGSEA. Here the CDR3 reads CSLSTGDEQHF. CDR3 coding DNA: TGCAGCCTTTCGACAGGAGACGAGCAGCACTTC.

The V call is TRBV7-9, the J call TRBJ1-5, with D possibly TRBD1 on 5 matching bases. Germline V gene data show CDR1 as SEHNR and CDR2 as FQNEAQ (reference sequence). The CDR3 contains 13 residues. Trimming removed 6 bases at V and 7 bases at J, with 13 bases between. The CDR3 DNA is TGTGCCAGCAGAAAAGGGGAGGGACAGCCCCAGCATTTT. Translated, it gives CASRKGEGQPQHF. Full variable domain (missing parts from reference TRBV7-9 and TRBJ1-5): DTGVSQNPRHKITKRGQNVTFRCDPISEHNRLYWYRQTLGQGPEFLTYFQNEAQLEKSRLLSDRFSAERPKGSFSTLEIQRTEQGDSAMYLCASRKGEGQPQHFGDGTRLSIL.

The V and J genes are TRBV14 and TRBJ2-3; tentative D call: TRBD1 (6 bases). The CDR3 has 14 residues. Deletions cut 4 bases from V and 10 bases from J, with 18 bases between. CDR1 SGHDN and CDR2 FVKESK come from the germline V gene. The CDR3: CASSPQIGQKAQYF. The CDR3 region has the DNA TGTGCCAGCAGCCCCCAAATCGGACAGAAGGCGCAGTATTTT.

The J gene is TRBJ2-3, the V gene TRBV5-1, with a tentative D call TRBD1 (6 bases). The V gene's germline CDR1 is SGHRS and CDR2 YFSETQ. The CDR3 totals 13 residues. V lost 4 bases, J lost 5 bases, and 11 bases lay in between. CDR3 region: CASSLYREDTQYF. CDR3 DNA sequence: TGCGCCAGCAGCCTCTACAGGGAAGATACGCAGTATTTT.

The chain uses TRBV12-5 and TRBJ1-5; a weak D match, TRBD1 (5 bases). Germline values: CDR1 LGHNT, CDR2 FRNRAP. With 6 bases removed from V and 3 bases from J, the gap between germline ends came to 9 bases. CDR3 length: 13 residues. CDR3 in DNA: TGTGCTAGTGGGCAGGGTTTCAATCAGCCCCAGCATTTT. Amino acid sequence: CASGQGFNQPQHF.

J is TRBJ1-3 and V is TRBV10-3; D gene unclear. The CDR3 contains 15 residues. Trimming took off 3 bases at V and 0 bases at J, with 9 bases between the two ends. Per the germline V gene, CDR1 is ENHRY and CDR2 is SYGVKD. The CDR3 spells CAISESGVSGNTIYF. In nucleotides, the CDR3 is TGTGCCATCAGTGAATCCGGGGTCTCTGGAAACACCATATATTTT.

This clone was picked up a small number of times. The chain employs TRBV4-2 and TRBJ2-2; D perhaps matches TRBD2 (6 bases). The length of the CDR3 is 16 residues. The V gene's germline CDR1 is LGHNA and CDR2 YNFKEQ. V was trimmed by 1 base and J by 3 bases, leaving 12 bases between them. CDR3 in amino acids: CASSQAGRLDTGELFF. For the CDR3, the DNA is TGTGCCAGCAGCCAAGCTGGGAGGCTTGACACCGGGGAGCTGTTTTTT.

J is TRBJ2-1 and V is TRBV11-2; 13 nucleotides agree with TRBD2. CDR1 and CDR2 from the germline V gene are SGHAT and FQNNGV. This CDR3 is built from 15 residues. With 4 bases clipped from V and 7 bases from J, the junction kept 4 bases outside the gene matches. CDR3 in amino acids: CASSSGLAGANEQFF. The CDR3 DNA reads as TGTGCCAGCAGCTCCGGACTAGCGGGAGCGAATGAGCAGTTCTTC.

The chain is built from TRBV7-2 and TRBJ1-1; no firm D call. Between the trimmed V and J ends, which lost 0 bases and 1 base, there was a span of 6 bases. Germline V lookup: CDR1 SGHTA, CDR2 FQGNSA. There are 14 residues in the CDR3. CDR3 nucleotide sequence: TGTGCCAGCAGCTTAGCCCCTAAGAACACTGAAGCTTTCTTT. It is translated as CASSLAPKNTEAFF.

The chain has TRBV18 and TRBJ2-3; D might be TRBD2 (5 bases). CDR1 is KGHSH and CDR2 is LQKENI in the germline V gene. This CDR3 region has 14 residues. V gave up 2 bases and J gave up 6 bases, with 12 bases separating them. Here the CDR3 DNA reads TGTGCCAGCTCACCAACGGCAGGAGGCGATACGCAGTATTTT. Translated: CASSPTAGGDTQYF.

CDR3 in DNA: TGTGCCAGCAGTTTATCCAGGGGGCTCACTGAAGCTTTCTTT. Translated: CASSLSRGLTEAFF. The chain couples TRBV28 to TRBJ1-1, with 8 positions matching TRBD1. V shed 1 base, J shed 4 bases, and the junction held 2 bases outside the gene matches. The CDR3 consists of 14 residues. CDR1 and CDR2 (germline): MDHEN, SYDVKM. The entire variable domain, with the rest obtained from reference TRBV28 and TRBJ1-1, is as follows: DVKVTQSSRYLVKRTGEKVFLECVQDMDHENMFWYRQDPGLGLRLIYFSYDVKMKEKGDIPEGYSVSREKKERFSLILESASTNQTSMYLCASSLSRGLTEAFFGQGTRLTVV.